The 22 T cell receptor beta chains reported below all come from one sample, sequenced in a study of blood T cell repertoires in COVID-19. TCRdb's copy holds only in-frame clones and misses some; the assay was immunoSEQ multiplex PCR. The table records some 240,000 clones, about nine tenths of them present only once. Sequenced material: peripheral blood. All receptors derive from a man in his 60s who had recovered from COVID-19.

This chain uses TRBV11-2 with TRBJ2-1; the D is unclear. The V gene lost 5 bases and the J gene lost 7 bases, with 6 bases spanning the gap. The germline V gene has CDR1 SGHAT and CDR2 FQNNGV. The length of the CDR3 is 11 residues. This CDR3 reads CASSASNEQFF. CDR3 nucleotides: TGTGCCAGCAGCGCTAGTAATGAGCAGTTCTTC.

The chain links TRBV12-3 or TRBV12-4 to TRBJ1-3, with TRBD1 matching over 9 bases. The CDR3 loop spans 13 amino acids. V shed 6 bases, J shed 6 bases, and the junction held 3 bases outside the gene matches. Here the CDR3 reads CASRKQGANTIYF. The CDR3 nucleotides are TGTGCCAGCAGAAAACAGGGGGCAAACACCATATATTTT.

V is TRBV27 and J is TRBJ2-7; TRBD2 matches 8 bases. The CDR3 is 15 amino acids. Germline CDR1 MNHEY, CDR2 SMNVEV (reference sequence). V dropped 3 bases and J dropped 3; count of bases not matched to a gene: 7. In DNA, the CDR3 is TGTGCCAGCAGTTTTCTGACTAGCGTTGGCTACGAGCAGTACTTC. This translates into CASSFLTSVGYEQYF.

This sequence joins TRBV27 and TRBJ1-1; D is undetermined. V was cut by 8 bases and J by 9 bases, with 19 bases left in between. Looked up from germline, CDR1 is MNHEY and CDR2 is SMNVEV (reference sequence). The CDR3 has 13 amino acids. The CDR3 loop is CASHDIRRTQAFF. The CDR3 DNA is TGTGCCAGCCATGACATAAGACGAACCCAAGCTTTCTTT.

The table lists this clone with a few counts. The V call is TRBV9, the J call TRBJ2-7; 8 nucleotides align to TRBD1. Germline V lookup: CDR1 SGDLS, CDR2 YYNGEE. The trim removed 0 bases at V and 2 bases at J, leaving 1 base unmatched. This CDR3 contains 14 residues. CDR3 residues: CASSVEDRAYEQYV. In DNA form, the CDR3 reads TGTGCCAGCAGCGTAGAGGACAGGGCCTACGAGCAGTACGTC.

This sequence joins TRBV19 and TRBJ2-3; no clear D. This CDR3 is built from 16 residues. V dropped 4 bases and J dropped 3 bases, with 17 bases sitting between them. Germline CDR1 LNHDA, CDR2 SQIVND (reference sequence). The CDR3: CASSNYRGSLTDTQYF. For the CDR3, the DNA is TGTGCCAGTAGTAACTATCGCGGCAGCTTGACAGATACGCAGTATTTT.

The rearrangement uses TRBV28 and TRBJ2-1; 8 bases fit TRBD2. Germline CDR1 is MDHEN and CDR2 is SYDVKM. CDR3 length: 13 residues. V was pared by 6 bases and J by 12 bases, with 10 bases of the junction left unmatched. In DNA form, the CDR3 reads TGTGCCAGCAGAGGGGTGGCGGGGGGCCCGCAGTTCTTC. It is translated as CASRGVAGGPQFF.

Here the CDR3 DNA reads TGTGCCAGCAGTGAAGCGCGACCGCCGGGACTAGCGGGGGCCGCCAAAAACATTCAGTACTTC. Its protein is CASSEARPPGLAGAAKNIQYF. The V call is TRBV6-1, the J call TRBJ2-4, with 14 bases lining up with TRBD2. Trimming cost V 0 bases and J 1 base; bases outside gene matches: 11. Looked up from germline, CDR1 is MNHNS and CDR2 is SASEGT. There are 21 residues in the CDR3.

The chain has TRBV2 and TRBJ1-4; 7 bases are shared with TRBD1. The CDR3 sequence is 11 residues long. The V and J ends lost 9 bases and 11 bases, in that order; junction bases with no gene match: 6. The germline V gene encodes CDR1 SNHLY and CDR2 FYNNEI. In nucleotides, the CDR3 is TGTGCCAGTCAGAAACAGGGGAAACTGTTTTTT. This translates into CASQKQGKLFF.

The gene calls are TRBV12-3 or TRBV12-4 and TRBJ2-7, with 9 bases fitting TRBD2. The CDR3 is made up of 13 amino acids. V was pared by 2 bases and J by 6 bases, with 2 bases of the junction left unmatched. CDR3 DNA sequence: TGTGCCAGCAGTTTACAGACTAGCGGCGAGCAGTACTTC. This encodes CASSLQTSGEQYF.

The count of this clone is one. This rearrangement joins TRBV19 to TRBJ2-5; perhaps TRBD2 as D (5 bases). The CDR3 contains 13 residues. Trimming stripped 3 bases from V and 4 bases from J, with 9 bases between. Germline CDR1 is LNHDA and CDR2 is SQIVND (reference sequence). DNA for the CDR3: TGTGCCAGTAGTATGGCGGGTGGAGAGACCCAGTACTTC. As protein: CASSMAGGETQYF.

CDR3 in amino acids: CASSLGFSGNTEAFF. The CDR3 DNA reads TGTGCCAGCAGCTTAGGCTTTTCAGGGAACACTGAAGCTTTCTTT. The rearrangement uses TRBV7-2 and TRBJ1-1; D is unclear. The CDR3 has 15 amino acids. The V gene lost 1 base and the J gene lost 1 base, with 10 bases spanning the gap. Germline V gene sequence: CDR1 SGHTA, CDR2 FQGNSA.

The rearrangement joins TRBV30 to TRBJ2-7; no definite D call. Germline CDR1 reads GTSNPN; CDR2 reads SVGIG (reference sequence). The CDR3 is 13 residues long. Trimming shortened V by 3 bases and J by 2 bases, and 11 bases separated the two germline ends. The CDR3 is CAWSREYPYEQYF. DNA for the CDR3: TGTGCCTGGAGCCGAGAGTACCCCTACGAGCAGTACTTC.

The V call is TRBV9, the J call TRBJ2-3; D perhaps matches TRBD2 (5 bases). V lost 1 base, J lost 2 bases, and 11 bases lay in between. Germline CDR1 SGDLS, CDR2 YYNGEE. This CDR3 is built from 15 residues. The CDR3 nucleotides are TGTGCCAGCAGCGTAAGACCGGGAATCACAGATACGCAGTATTTT. It translates to CASSVRPGITDTQYF.

The V and J genes are TRBV5-1 and TRBJ2-7; 8 nucleotides align to TRBD2. With V trimmed by 5 bases and J by 4 bases, 11 bases remained unmatched. CDR1 SGHRS and CDR2 YFSETQ come from the germline V gene. The CDR3 runs 15 residues. The CDR3 DNA follows: TGCGCCAGCAGTTCGACCGGGACTAGTGCATACGAGCAGTACTTC. This codes for CASSSTGTSAYEQYF.

Here the CDR3 DNA reads TGTGCCAGCAGCCCCTGGGGACAGGTGCTTGGTGGCTACACCTTC. It yields the protein CASSPWGQVLGGYTF. The V and J genes are TRBV9 and TRBJ1-2, with TRBD1 matching 8 bases. With 4 bases clipped from V and 7 bases from J, the junction kept 12 bases outside the gene matches. CDR1 is SGDLS and CDR2 is YYNGEE in the germline V gene. The CDR3 is 15 residues long. Supplemented by reference TRBV9 and TRBJ1-2, the full variable domain reads DSGVTQTPKHLITATGQRVTLRCSPRSGDLSVYWYQQSLDQGLQFLIQYYNGEERAKGNILERFSAQQFPDLHSELNLSSLELGDSALYFCASSPWGQVLGGYTFGSGTRLTVV.

J is TRBJ1-6 and V is TRBV7-9; TRBD1 matches at 7 bases. The V and J ends lost 8 bases and 6 bases, in that order; junction bases with no gene match: 7. CDR1 is SEHNR and CDR2 is FQNEAQ in the germline V gene (reference sequence). This CDR3 is built from 14 residues. CDR3 coding DNA: TGTGCCAGCGCAGGGGGACAGACTAATTCACCCCTCCACTTT. This translates into CASAGGQTNSPLHF.

The V call is TRBV28, the J call TRBJ2-4; 12 bases align to TRBD1. There are 15 residues in the CDR3. The V gene end was trimmed by 5 bases and the J gene end by 7 bases; junction bases not matched to a gene: 6. Germline V gives CDR1 MDHEN, CDR2 SYDVKM. Written as DNA, the CDR3 is TGTGCCAGCAGTGCCTCCGGGACAGGGGGCAACATTCAGTACTTC. Its protein product is CASSASGTGGNIQYF.

This clone was picked up a small number of times. This chain connects TRBV5-1 to TRBJ2-1, with 12 positions matching TRBD2. The CDR3 is 16 residues long. V was pared by 4 bases and J by 2 bases, with 4 bases of the junction left unmatched. Germline V gene lookup returns CDR1 SGHRS and CDR2 YFSETQ. CDR3 DNA: TGCGCCAGCAGCCTGACTAGCGGGGGAACCTACAATGAGCAGTTCTTC. Translating it yields CASSLTSGGTYNEQFF.

This clone has a handful of counts. V is TRBV3-1 (or the pseudogene TRBV3-2) and J is TRBJ1-5; maybe TRBD1 (5 bases). There are 13 residues in the CDR3. Germline V gene lookup returns CDR1 LGHDT and CDR2 YNNKEL (reference sequence). V was cut by 4 bases and J by 5 bases, with 9 bases left in between. CDR3 region: CASSRGGDQPQHF. CDR3 nucleotides: TGTGCCAGCAGCCGTGGAGGGGATCAGCCCCAGCATTTT.

The V gene is TRBV5-4, the J gene TRBJ2-1; TRBD2 matches at 11 bases. Germline trimming cut 4 bases from V and 4 bases from J; bases unmatched to any gene: 7. This CDR3 has 16 amino acids. The germline V gene has CDR1 SGHNT and CDR2 YYREEE (reference sequence). CDR3 nucleotide sequence: TGTGCCAGCAGCAACTTAGCGGGGGGGAGATACAATGAGCAGTTCTTC. Protein: CASSNLAGGRYNEQFF.

This chain uses TRBV5-1 with TRBJ2-3; D is unresolved. Germline V gene sequence: CDR1 SGHRS, CDR2 YFSETQ. This CDR3 has 14 amino acids. Trimming removed 7 bases at V and 0 bases at J, with 12 bases between. CDR3 sequence (DNA): TGCGCCAGCCGAATGACAACTAGCACAGATACGCAGTATTTT. Protein product: CASRMTTSTDTQYF.